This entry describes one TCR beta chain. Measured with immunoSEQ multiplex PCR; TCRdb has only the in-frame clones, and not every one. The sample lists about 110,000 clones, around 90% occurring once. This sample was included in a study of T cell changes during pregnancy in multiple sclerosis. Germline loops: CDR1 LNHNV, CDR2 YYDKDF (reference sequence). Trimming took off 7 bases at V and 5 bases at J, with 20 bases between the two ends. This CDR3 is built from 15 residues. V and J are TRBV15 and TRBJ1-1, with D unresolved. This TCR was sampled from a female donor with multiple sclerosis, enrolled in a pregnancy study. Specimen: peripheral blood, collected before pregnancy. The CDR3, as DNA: TGTGCCACCAAGACCGGGCCGGAGCGGGGTACTGAAGCTTTCTTT. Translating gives CATKTGPERGTEAFF.